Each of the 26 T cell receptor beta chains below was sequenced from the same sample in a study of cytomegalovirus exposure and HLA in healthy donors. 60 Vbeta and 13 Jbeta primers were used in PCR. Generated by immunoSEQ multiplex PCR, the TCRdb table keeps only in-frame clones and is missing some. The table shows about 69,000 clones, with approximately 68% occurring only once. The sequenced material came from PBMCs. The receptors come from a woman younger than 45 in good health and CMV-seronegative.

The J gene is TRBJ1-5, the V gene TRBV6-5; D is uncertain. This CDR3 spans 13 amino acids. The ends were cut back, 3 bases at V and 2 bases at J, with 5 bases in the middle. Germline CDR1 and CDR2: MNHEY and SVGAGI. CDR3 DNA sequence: TGTGCCAGCAGTTATACGGGCAATCAGCCCCAGCATTTT. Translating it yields CASSYTGNQPQHF.

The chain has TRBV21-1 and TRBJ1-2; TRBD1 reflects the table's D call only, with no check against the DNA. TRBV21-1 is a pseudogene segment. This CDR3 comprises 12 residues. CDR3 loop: CASTLGTNGYTF. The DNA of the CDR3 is TGTGCCAGCACCCTAGGGACAAACGGCTACACCTTC.

The CDR3 DNA is TGTGCCTGGAGCCCGGACACCTATCAGCCCCAGCATTTT. Amino acid sequence: CAWSPDTYQPQHF. This chain joins TRBV30 and TRBJ1-5, with a possible D match to TRBD1 (5 bases). This CDR3 contains 13 residues. The ends were cut back, 3 bases at V and 5 bases at J, with 11 bases in the middle. Germline lookup yields CDR1 GTSNPN and CDR2 SVGIG (reference sequence).

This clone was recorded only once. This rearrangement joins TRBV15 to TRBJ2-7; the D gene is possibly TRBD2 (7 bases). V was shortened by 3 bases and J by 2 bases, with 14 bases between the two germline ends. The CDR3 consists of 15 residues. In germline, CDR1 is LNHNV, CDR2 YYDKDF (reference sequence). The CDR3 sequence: CATSRPEGGAYEQYF. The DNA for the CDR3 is TGTGCCACCAGCAGGCCCGAGGGGGGGGCCTACGAGCAGTACTTC.

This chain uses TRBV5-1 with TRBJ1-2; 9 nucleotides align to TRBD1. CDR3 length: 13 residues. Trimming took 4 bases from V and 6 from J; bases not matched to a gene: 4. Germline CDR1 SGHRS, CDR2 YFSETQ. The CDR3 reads CASSEQGANGYTF. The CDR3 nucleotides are TGCGCCAGCAGCGAACAGGGGGCAAATGGCTACACCTTC.

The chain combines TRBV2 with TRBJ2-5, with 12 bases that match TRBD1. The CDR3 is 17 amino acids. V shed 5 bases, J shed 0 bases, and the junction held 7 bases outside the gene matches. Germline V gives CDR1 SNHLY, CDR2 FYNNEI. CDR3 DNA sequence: TGTGCCAGCAGTCGGGACAGGGGGCTCTTGTACCAAGAGACCCAGTACTTC. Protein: CASSRDRGLLYQETQYF.

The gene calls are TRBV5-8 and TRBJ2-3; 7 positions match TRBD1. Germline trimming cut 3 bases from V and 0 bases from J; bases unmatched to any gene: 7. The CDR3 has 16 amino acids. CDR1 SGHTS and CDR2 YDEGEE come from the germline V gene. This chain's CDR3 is CASSSQGELSTDTQYF. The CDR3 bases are TGTGCCAGCAGCTCCCAGGGGGAGCTTAGCACAGATACGCAGTATTTT.

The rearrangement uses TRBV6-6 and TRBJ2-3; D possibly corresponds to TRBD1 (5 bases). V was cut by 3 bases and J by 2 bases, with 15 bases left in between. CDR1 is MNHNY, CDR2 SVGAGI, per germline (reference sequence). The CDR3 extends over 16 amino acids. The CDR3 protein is CASSYLGQAFTDTQYF. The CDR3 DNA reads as TGTGCCAGCAGTTATCTGGGGCAGGCCTTCACAGATACGCAGTATTTT.

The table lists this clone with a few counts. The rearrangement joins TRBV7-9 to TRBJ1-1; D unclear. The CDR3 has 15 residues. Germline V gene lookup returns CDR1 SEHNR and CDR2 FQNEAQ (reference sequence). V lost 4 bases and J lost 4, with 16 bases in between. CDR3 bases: TGTGCCAGCAGCTATACACAAGGAGGCCTCACTGAAGCTTTCTTT. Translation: CASSYTQGGLTEAFF.

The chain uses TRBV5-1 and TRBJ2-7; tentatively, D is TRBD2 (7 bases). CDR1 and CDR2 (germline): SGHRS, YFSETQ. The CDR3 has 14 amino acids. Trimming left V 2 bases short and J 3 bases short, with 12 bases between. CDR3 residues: CASSLGGGLYEQYF. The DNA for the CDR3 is TGCGCCAGCAGCTTAGGGGGGGGGCTCTACGAGCAGTACTTC.

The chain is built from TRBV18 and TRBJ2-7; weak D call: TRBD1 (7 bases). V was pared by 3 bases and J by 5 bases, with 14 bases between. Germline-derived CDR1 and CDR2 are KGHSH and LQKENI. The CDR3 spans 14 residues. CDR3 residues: CASSPPQGRHEQYF. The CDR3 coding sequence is TGTGCCAGCTCACCTCCACAGGGGAGGCACGAGCAGTACTTC.

The CDR3 loop reads CASSVTTGERPQHF. The CDR3 nucleotides read TGTGCCAGCAGTGTCACGACAGGGGAGAGGCCCCAGCATTTT. The V and J genes are TRBV6-4 and TRBJ1-5, with TRBD1 identical over 8 bases. The trim removed 4 bases at V and 9 bases at J, leaving 8 bases unmatched. In germline, CDR1 is MRHNA, CDR2 SNTAGT. The CDR3 has 14 amino acids.

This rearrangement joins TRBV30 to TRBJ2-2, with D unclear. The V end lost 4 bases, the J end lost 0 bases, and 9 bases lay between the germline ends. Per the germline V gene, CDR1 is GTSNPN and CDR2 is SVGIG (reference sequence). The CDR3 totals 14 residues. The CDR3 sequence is CAWMWSSNTGELFF. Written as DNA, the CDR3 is TGTGCCTGGATGTGGAGTTCGAACACCGGGGAGCTGTTTTTT.

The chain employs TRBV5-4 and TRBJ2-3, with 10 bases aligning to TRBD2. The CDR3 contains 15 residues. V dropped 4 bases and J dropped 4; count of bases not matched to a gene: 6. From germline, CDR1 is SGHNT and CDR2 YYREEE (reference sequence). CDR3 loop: CASSPSGGVPDTQYF. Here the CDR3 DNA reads TGTGCCAGCAGCCCGAGCGGGGGGGTCCCAGATACGCAGTATTTT.

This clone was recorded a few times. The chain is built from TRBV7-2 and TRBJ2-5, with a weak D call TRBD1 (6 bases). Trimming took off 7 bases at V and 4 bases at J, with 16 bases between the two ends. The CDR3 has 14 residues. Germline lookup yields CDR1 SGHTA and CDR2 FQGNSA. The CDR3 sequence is CASTRGTTGETQYF. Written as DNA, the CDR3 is TGTGCCAGCACCCGGGGCACGACAGGAGAGACCCAGTACTTC.

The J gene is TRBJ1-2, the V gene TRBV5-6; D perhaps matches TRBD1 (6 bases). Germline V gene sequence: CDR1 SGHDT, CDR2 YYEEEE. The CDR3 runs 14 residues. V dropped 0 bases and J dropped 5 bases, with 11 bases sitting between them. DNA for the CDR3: TGTGCCAGCAGCTTGGTCAGGCAGGGGTATGGCTACACCTTC. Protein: CASSLVRQGYGYTF.

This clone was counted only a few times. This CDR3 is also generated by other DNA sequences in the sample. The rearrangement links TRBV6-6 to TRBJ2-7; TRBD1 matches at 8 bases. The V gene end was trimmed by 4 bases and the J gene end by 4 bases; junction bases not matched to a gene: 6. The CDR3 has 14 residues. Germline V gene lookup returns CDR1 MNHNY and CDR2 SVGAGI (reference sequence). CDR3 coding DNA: TGTGCCAGCAGTTCTTTTGGGACAGGTTACGAGCAGTACTTC. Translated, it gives CASSSFGTGYEQYF.

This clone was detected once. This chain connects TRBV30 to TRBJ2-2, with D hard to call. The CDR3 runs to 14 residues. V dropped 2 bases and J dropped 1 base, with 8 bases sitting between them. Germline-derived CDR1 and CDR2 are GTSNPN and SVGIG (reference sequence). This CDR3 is CAWSPQKNTGELFF. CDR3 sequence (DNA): TGTGCCTGGAGTCCACAAAAGAACACCGGGGAGCTGTTTTTT.

CDR3 DNA sequence: TGTGCCAGCAGCTTGGGGTCGGGTGGGAACACTGAAGCTTTCTTT. As protein: CASSLGSGGNTEAFF. The chain is built from TRBV5-4 and TRBJ1-1; no definite D call. This CDR3 is built from 15 residues. V lost 0 bases and J 1 base, leaving 10 bases between the germline ends. Germline V gene sequence: CDR1 SGHNT, CDR2 YYREEE (reference sequence). Full variable domain (remainder filled in from reference TRBV5-4 and TRBJ1-1): ETGVTQSPTHLIKTRGQQVTLRCSSQSGHNTVSWYQQALGQGPQFIFQYYREEENGRGNFPPRFSGLQFPNYSSELNVNALELDDSALYLCASSLGSGGNTEAFFGQGTRLTVV.

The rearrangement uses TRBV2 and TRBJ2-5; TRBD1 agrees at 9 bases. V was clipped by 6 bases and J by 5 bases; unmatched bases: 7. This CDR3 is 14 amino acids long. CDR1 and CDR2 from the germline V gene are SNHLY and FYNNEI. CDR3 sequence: CASSSETGGETQYF. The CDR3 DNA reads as TGTGCCAGCAGCTCCGAGACAGGGGGGGAGACCCAGTACTTC.

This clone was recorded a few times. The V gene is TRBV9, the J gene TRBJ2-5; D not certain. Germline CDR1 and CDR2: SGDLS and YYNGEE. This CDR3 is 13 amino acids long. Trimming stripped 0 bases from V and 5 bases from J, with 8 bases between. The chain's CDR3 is CASSVVFGETQYF. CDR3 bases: TGTGCCAGCAGCGTAGTGTTCGGGGAGACCCAGTACTTC. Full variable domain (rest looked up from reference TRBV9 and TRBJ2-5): DSGVTQTPKHLITATGQRVTLRCSPRSGDLSVYWYQQSLDQGLQFLIQYYNGEERAKGNILERFSAQQFPDLHSELNLSSLELGDSALYFCASSVVFGETQYFGPGTRLLVL.

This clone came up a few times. The CDR3 DNA is TGTGCCAGCAGCCCCAGGGTCTTGAACACTGAAGCTTTCTTT. Protein product: CASSPRVLNTEAFF. V usage is TRBV7-9 and J usage is TRBJ1-1; tentatively, D is TRBD1 (5 bases). The CDR3 totals 14 residues. Trimming stripped 5 bases from V and 0 bases from J, with 10 bases between. From germline, CDR1 is SEHNR and CDR2 FQNEAQ (reference sequence).

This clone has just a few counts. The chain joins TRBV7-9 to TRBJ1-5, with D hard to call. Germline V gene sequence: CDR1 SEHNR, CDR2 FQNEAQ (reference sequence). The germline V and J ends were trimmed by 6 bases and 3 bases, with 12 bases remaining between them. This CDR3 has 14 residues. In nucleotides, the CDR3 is TGTGCCAGCAGACCATCAGCGGACAATCAGCCCCAGCATTTT. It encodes CASRPSADNQPQHF.

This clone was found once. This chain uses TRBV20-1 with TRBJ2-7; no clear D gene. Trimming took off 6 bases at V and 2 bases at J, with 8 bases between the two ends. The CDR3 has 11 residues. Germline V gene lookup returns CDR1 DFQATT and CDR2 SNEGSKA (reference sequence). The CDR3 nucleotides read TGCAGTGCGGCAGGAACCTACGAGCAGTACTTC. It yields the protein CSAAGTYEQYF.

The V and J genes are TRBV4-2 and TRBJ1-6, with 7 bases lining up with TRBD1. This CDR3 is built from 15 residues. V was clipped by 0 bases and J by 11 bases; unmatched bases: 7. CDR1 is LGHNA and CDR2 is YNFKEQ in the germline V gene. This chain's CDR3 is CASSQEGQVGTPLHF. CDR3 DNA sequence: TGTGCCAGCAGCCAAGAAGGACAGGTTGGGACACCCCTCCACTTT.

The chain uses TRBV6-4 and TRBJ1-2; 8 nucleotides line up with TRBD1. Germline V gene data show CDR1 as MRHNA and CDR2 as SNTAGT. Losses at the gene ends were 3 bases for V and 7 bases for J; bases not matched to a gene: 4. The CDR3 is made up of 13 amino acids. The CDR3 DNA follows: TGTGCCAGCAGTGATGTTGACAGGGGTGGCTACACCTTC. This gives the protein CASSDVDRGGYTF.